The 28 T cell receptor beta chains below all came from one sample that was sequenced in a study of identical twins. MiXCR, run by TCRdb on the 5' RACE reads, gives a single entry per CDR3 protein. The table has roughly 480,000 distinct CDR3 sequences, 24% seen once. These data are also associated with another study on T cells expressing NK-cell markers.

Input material: CD4+ T cells sorted from blood. The receptors shown here come from a woman aged 18-29 years in good health.

The chain couples TRBV20-1 to TRBJ2-5, with D maybe TRBD1 (6 bases). V was clipped by 6 bases and J by 4 bases, with 18 bases between them. Germline V lookup: CDR1 DFQATT, CDR2 SNEGSKA (reference sequence). This CDR3 is 14 amino acids long. As DNA, the CDR3 is TGCAGTGCCAGCCGGGACGCAGGGGTAGAGACCCAGTACTTC. Amino acid sequence: CSASRDAGVETQYF.

The chain is built from TRBV3-1 and TRBJ2-7; D is unclear. The CDR3 is made up of 14 amino acids. Deletions cut 6 bases from V and 2 bases from J, with 14 bases between. In germline, CDR1 is LGHDT, CDR2 YNNKEL (reference sequence). CDR3 DNA sequence: TGTGCCAGCAGTGCTCGGCGGCCCCCCTACGAGCAGTACTTC. Its protein is CASSARRPPYEQYF.

The V call is TRBV6-6, the J call TRBJ2-3; D is unresolved. Trimming removed 2 bases from V and 0 bases from J, with 9 bases in between. In germline, CDR1 is MNHNY, CDR2 SVGAGI (reference sequence). This CDR3 contains 15 residues. Here the CDR3 reads CASSYRIDSTDTQYF. CDR3 nucleotides: TGTGCCAGCAGTTACCGCATAGACAGCACAGATACGCAGTATTTT.

In its sample, this clonotype was seen once. The rearrangement uses TRBV3-1 and TRBJ1-1; D is possibly TRBD1 (5 bases). Germline CDR1 LGHDT, CDR2 YNNKEL (reference sequence). The CDR3 consists of 16 residues. Between the trimmed V and J ends, which lost 7 bases and 11 bases, there was a span of 29 bases. The CDR3 DNA is TGTGCCAGCACCCCCCGTAGGCATGTGGGGGAGTGGGGCGCTTTCTTT. This codes for CASTPRRHVGEWGAFF.

This clonotype occurred a few times. J is TRBJ2-7 and V is TRBV2; D is uncertain. In germline, CDR1 is SNHLY, CDR2 FYNNEI. This CDR3 region has 13 residues. Trimming left V 5 bases short and J 3 bases short, with 11 bases between. The CDR3 nucleotides are TGTGCCAGCAGTCTGGGCCTTTTCTACGAGCAGTACTTC. Protein product: CASSLGLFYEQYF.

This rearrangement joins TRBV19 to TRBJ1-2; 9 bases match TRBD1. The V and J ends lost 5 bases and 5 bases, in that order; junction bases with no gene match: 12. Germline V gives CDR1 LNHDA, CDR2 SQIVND (reference sequence). The CDR3 runs 16 residues. CDR3 protein: CASSPGQGLSGYGYTF. In DNA form, the CDR3 reads TGTGCCAGTAGTCCTGGACAGGGGCTATCTGGATATGGCTACACCTTC.

A few counts support this clonotype. The chain combines TRBV20-1 with TRBJ2-1; 8 nucleotides match TRBD2. CDR1 DFQATT and CDR2 SNEGSKA come from the germline V gene (reference sequence). The junction had 14 bases not matched to a gene; V was cut back by 1 base and J by 6 bases. CDR3 length equals 17 residues. The DNA for the CDR3 is TGCAGTGCTAGAGCCGCTAGCGGGTACATCTACACCAATGAGCAGTTCTTC. This gives the protein CSARAASGYIYTNEQFF.

The chain joins TRBV6-5 to TRBJ1-1; D remains ambiguous. CDR3 length: 13 residues. Trimming stripped 4 bases from V and 5 bases from J, with 11 bases between. CDR1 is MNHEY and CDR2 is SVGAGI in the germline V gene. CDR3 nucleotides: TGTGCCAGCAGTTGGGTGAAAACAACTGAAGCTTTCTTT. Protein product: CASSWVKTTEAFF.

This clonotype was detected a few times. The V gene is TRBV6-5, the J gene TRBJ2-1; possibly TRBD1 for D (6 bases). This CDR3 spans 12 amino acids. Trimming took off 9 bases at V and 8 bases at J, with 14 bases between the two ends. Germline V gives CDR1 MNHEY, CDR2 SVGAGI. CDR3 sequence: CARDSYGDEQFF. The CDR3 coding sequence is TGTGCCAGGGACAGTTACGGGGATGAGCAGTTCTTC.

DNA for the CDR3: TGTGCTAGTGGTTTGGGCCCAGCGGGAGCGAACAATGAGCAGTTCTTC. Residues: CASGLGPAGANNEQFF. The chain is built from TRBV12-5 and TRBJ2-1; the match to TRBD2 covers 8 bases. The CDR3 extends over 16 amino acids. The J segment lost 5 bases and the V segment lost 1 base, leaving 7 bases of the junction unmatched. Germline lookup yields CDR1 LGHNT and CDR2 FRNRAP.

This clonotype was found a few times. The CDR3 region has the DNA TGTGCCAGCAGTTTTCAGGGGTCGGACAATGAGCAGTTCTTC. It codes for CASSFQGSDNEQFF. This sequence joins TRBV12-3 or TRBV12-4 and TRBJ2-1, with D possibly matching TRBD1 (6 bases). The V and J ends lost 3 bases and 5 bases respectively, with 11 bases between them. The length of the CDR3 is 14 residues.

This clonotype was seen more than once but under ten times. This chain connects TRBV29-1 to TRBJ1-1; D is unclear. The CDR3 is 14 amino acids. In germline, CDR1 is SQVTM, CDR2 ANQGSEA. Trimming took 5 bases from V and 0 from J, leaving 13 bases between them. The CDR3 coding sequence is TGCAGCGTTCAGCTACAGATCATGAACACTGAAGCTTTCTTT. Protein product: CSVQLQIMNTEAFF.

This clonotype appeared a few times. The chain employs TRBV29-1 and TRBJ2-3, with 12 bases matching TRBD2. Germline CDR1 and CDR2: SQVTM and ANQGSEA. This CDR3 has 12 amino acids. V shed 7 bases, J shed 10 bases, and the junction held 6 bases outside the gene matches. The CDR3 sequence: CSASGGAESQYF. The CDR3 DNA follows: TGCAGCGCTAGCGGGGGGGCCGAGTCGCAGTATTTT.

This clonotype was detected a few times. This chain connects TRBV3-1 to TRBJ2-1; D may be TRBD2 (5 bases). This CDR3 spans 17 amino acids. V was shortened by 1 base and J by 0 bases, with 13 bases between the two germline ends. Germline lookup yields CDR1 LGHDT and CDR2 YNNKEL (reference sequence). The CDR3 is CASSQVGGLNSYNEQFF. CDR3 DNA: TGTGCCAGCAGCCAAGTGGGTGGACTCAACTCCTACAATGAGCAGTTCTTC.

This clonotype was seen a handful of times. This sequence joins TRBV15 and TRBJ1-6, with D unclear. The CDR3 covers 14 residues. Germline values: CDR1 LNHNV, CDR2 YYDKDF (reference sequence). Trimming removed 1 base from V and 5 bases from J, with 6 bases in between. In DNA form, the CDR3 reads TGTGCCACCAGCAGAGCCGGGGATAATTCACCCCTCCACTTT. Amino acids: CATSRAGDNSPLHF.

The gene calls are TRBV5-1 and TRBJ2-3; TRBD2 agrees at 13 bases. With V trimmed by 4 bases and J by 5 bases, 10 bases remained unmatched. CDR3 length: 17 amino acids. Per germline, CDR1 SGHRS and CDR2 YFSETQ. The CDR3 DNA follows: TGCGCCAGCAGCGTTCCTACTAGCGGGAGGGCGTTAGATACGCAGTATTTT. This encodes CASSVPTSGRALDTQYF.

The V gene is TRBV29-1, the J gene TRBJ2-4; D is ambiguous. V was trimmed by 0 bases and J by 7 bases, leaving 10 bases between them. Germline V lookup: CDR1 SQVTM, CDR2 ANQGSEA. CDR3 length: 13 amino acids. Here the CDR3 DNA reads TGCAGCGTTGAAGATACGTTGGGGAACATTCAGTACTTC. As protein: CSVEDTLGNIQYF. Full variable domain (outside the CDR3, taken from reference TRBV29-1 and TRBJ2-4): SAVISQKPSRDICQRGTSLTIQCQVDSQVTMMFWYRQQPGQSLTLIATANQGSEATYESGFVIDKFPISRPNLTFSTLTVSNMSPEDSSIYLCSVEDTLGNIQYFGAGTRLSVL.

The rearrangement uses TRBV12-3 or TRBV12-4 and TRBJ2-7, with 8 nucleotides matching TRBD2. The CDR3 loop spans 18 amino acids. DNA of the CDR3: TGTACCTGCAGTTTTCCCGGGGTTACAGCGGGAGTGGTATACGAGCAGTACTTC. This encodes CTCSFPGVTAGVVYEQYF.

The rearrangement joins TRBV4-1 to TRBJ2-5, with D possibly matching TRBD1 (6 bases). CDR3 length: 15 residues. V was cut by 4 bases and J by 5 bases, with 17 bases left in between. The germline CDR1 and CDR2 sequences are MGHRA and YSYEKL. The CDR3 nucleotides read TGCGCCAGCAGCCTATCCACAGGGTCGTTCGAGACCCAGTACTTC. The encoded protein is CASSLSTGSFETQYF.

The chain has TRBV5-1 and TRBJ2-3; the match to TRBD2 covers 10 bases. Per germline, CDR1 SGHRS and CDR2 YFSETQ. Trimming took 7 bases from V and 5 from J; bases not matched to a gene: 13. CDR3 length equals 16 residues. CDR3 residues: CASGPRAGGPGDTQYF. As DNA, the CDR3 is TGCGCCAGCGGACCCAGAGCGGGGGGGCCTGGAGATACGCAGTATTTT.

The sample holds many counts of this clonotype. V is TRBV29-1 and J is TRBJ1-5, with 8 bases aligning to TRBD1. The CDR3 loop spans 15 amino acids. V dropped 7 bases and J dropped 4; count of bases not matched to a gene: 12. Germline V gene sequence: CDR1 SQVTM, CDR2 ANQGSEA. CDR3 in DNA: TGCAGCGAAAAGCAAGACAGGGGCCTTAATCAGCCCCAGCATTTT. It codes for CSEKQDRGLNQPQHF.

V is TRBV6-1 and J is TRBJ2-7; 14 bases agree with TRBD2. Unmatched junction bases numbered 9, after V lost 7 bases and J lost 7 bases. The CDR3 contains 15 residues. Per germline, CDR1 MNHNS and CDR2 SASEGT. CDR3 region: CASNRLAGGPGEQYF. The CDR3 DNA follows: TGTGCCAGCAACAGACTAGCGGGAGGGCCGGGGGAGCAGTACTTC.

This clonotype was observed a few times. V gene TRBV12-3 or TRBV12-4 combines with J gene TRBJ2-5, with TRBD1 as a possible D gene (6 bases). Trimming took off 6 bases at V and 4 bases at J, with 12 bases between the two ends. This CDR3 has 13 residues. CDR3 in DNA: TGTGCCAGCAGCTCCACAGGGTCAGAGACCCAGTACTTC. It translates to CASSSTGSETQYF.

This clonotype has only a few counts. The chain joins TRBV20-1 to TRBJ2-1; 7 bases align to TRBD1. J gave up 6 bases and V 0 bases, and 8 bases lay outside the gene matches. The germline V gene encodes CDR1 DFQATT and CDR2 SNEGSKA (reference sequence). CDR3 size: 15 residues. CDR3 nucleotide sequence: TGCAGTGCTAGAGATCCAGAGAGGGGGCGCAATGAGCAGTTCTTC. Its translation: CSARDPERGRNEQFF.

The chain recombines TRBV3-1 with TRBJ2-1; 11 nucleotides agree with TRBD2. J lost 4 bases, V lost 3 bases, and 5 bases had no gene match. This CDR3 is 16 amino acids long. Germline values: CDR1 LGHDT, CDR2 YNNKEL (reference sequence). The CDR3 coding sequence is TGTGCCAGCAGCCACCTCAGGACTAGCGGGTACAATGAGCAGTTCTTC. As protein: CASSHLRTSGYNEQFF.

The chain is built from TRBV6-2 or TRBV6-3 and TRBJ2-2, with D tentatively TRBD1 (5 bases). The CDR3 is 14 amino acids. Germline lookup yields CDR1 MNHEY and CDR2 SVGEGT. The V gene lost 6 bases and the J gene lost 6 bases, with 14 bases spanning the gap. As DNA, the CDR3 is TGTGCCAGCAGGCATCCCAGGGATTCCGGGGAGCTGTTTTTT. This encodes CASRHPRDSGELFF.

The chain has TRBV9 and TRBJ2-5; tentatively, D is TRBD1 (6 bases). The CDR3 is made up of 16 amino acids. CDR1 SGDLS and CDR2 YYNGEE come from the germline V gene. With 0 bases removed from V and 5 bases from J, the gap between germline ends came to 17 bases. The DNA of the CDR3 is TGTGCCAGCAGCGTAGGAGCAGGGGCGCTCGGGGAGACCCAGTACTTC. Translated: CASSVGAGALGETQYF.

The chain combines TRBV12-3 or TRBV12-4 with TRBJ2-7, with 7 nucleotides matching TRBD1. CDR3 length: 15 residues. J gave up 1 base and V 4 bases, and 7 bases lay outside the gene matches. The CDR3 loop reads CASSSITTGSYEQYF. As DNA, the CDR3 is TGTGCCAGCAGTTCAATAACGACAGGGTCCTACGAGCAGTACTTC.